This entry lists 6 T cell receptor beta chains sequenced from one sample in a study of spatial heterogeneity in lung cancer. TCRdb ran MiXCR on the 5' RACE reads and lists one entry per CDR3 protein. The data show roughly 25,000 distinct CDR3 sequences, 5.5% to 7% seen once. Time point in this sample: sample taken at primary tumor resection. Sequencing of whole RNA from tumor, nontumor lung or frozen PBMC involved no sorting. The sample in question was PBMCs, obtained at surgery. Source of these receptors: a male donor with early-stage non-small cell lung cancer.

This clonotype has only a few counts. The gene calls are TRBV28 and TRBJ2-5; 10 positions agree with TRBD2. V shed 5 bases and J 6 bases; nucleotides not matched to a gene: 9. Germline V gene sequence: CDR1 MDHEN, CDR2 SYDVKM. The length of the CDR3 is 15 residues. The CDR3 DNA reads TGTGCCAGCAGTCCCCAGCGGGGGGGCCGGAAGACCCAGTACTTC. Its protein product is CASSPQRGGRKTQYF.

The chain employs TRBV2 and TRBJ1-5; 7 bases are shared with TRBD1. Germline V gene sequence: CDR1 SNHLY, CDR2 FYNNEI. CDR3 size: 14 residues. V dropped 6 bases and J dropped 7; count of bases not matched to a gene: 9. The CDR3 region has the DNA TGTGCCAGCAGCCCCATGACAGGGTTCCAGCCCCAGCATTTT. The encoded protein is CASSPMTGFQPQHF.

The sample holds many counts of this clonotype. This rearrangement joins TRBV7-2 to TRBJ2-3, with no clear D. Germline V gene lookup returns CDR1 SGHTA and CDR2 FQGNSA. The CDR3 is 11 amino acids. V lost 2 bases to trimming and J lost 5 bases, with 2 bases between them. This chain's CDR3 is CASSLRDTQYF. The CDR3 coding sequence is TGTGCCAGCAGCTTACGAGATACGCAGTATTTT. The full variable domain, rest sourced from reference TRBV7-2 and TRBJ2-3, is GAGVSQSPSNKVTEKGKDVELRCDPISGHTALYWYRQSLGQGLEFLIYFQGNSAPDKSGLPSDRFSAERTGGSVSTLTIQRTQQEDSAVYLCASSLRDTQYFGPGTRLTVL.

Many counts were recorded for this clonotype. The chain carries TRBV6-2 or TRBV6-3 and TRBJ1-1, with D tentatively TRBD1 (5 bases). CDR3 size: 14 residues. V dropped 6 bases and J dropped 2 bases, with 13 bases sitting between them. Germline-derived CDR1 and CDR2 are MNHEY and SVGEGT. The CDR3 here is CASRSTTVNTEAFF. CDR3 DNA: TGTGCCAGCAGATCAACGACAGTTAACACTGAAGCTTTCTTT.

This clonotype was recorded many times. The chain links TRBV28 to TRBJ2-1; D uncertain. Germline V gene sequence: CDR1 MDHEN, CDR2 SYDVKM. The CDR3 consists of 15 residues. V was clipped by 6 bases and J by 0 bases, with 12 bases between them. The CDR3 DNA reads as TGTGCCAGCAGCCTGACGGTCAGCTCCTACAATGAGCAGTTCTTC. Translating it yields CASSLTVSSYNEQFF.

At least ten counts were recorded for this clonotype. V is TRBV10-3 and J is TRBJ2-6, with TRBD1 identical over 10 bases. In germline, CDR1 is ENHRY, CDR2 SYGVKD. The CDR3 spans 18 residues. V lost 4 bases and J lost 0; bases outside the gene matches: 6. This CDR3 is CAISGQGASYSGANVLTF. In DNA, the CDR3 is TGTGCCATCAGTGGACAGGGGGCGTCTTACTCTGGGGCCAACGTCCTGACTTTC.